This T cell receptor (beta chain) came from a study of blood T cells in healthy people across ages. Donors were systemically healthy Caucasian individuals from Russia aged about 6 to 95 years. V was pared by 3 bases and J by 1 base, with 6 bases between. There are 13 residues in the CDR3. Germline CDR1 reads SNHLY; CDR2 reads FYNNEI. Using a J-beta primer mix together with a sample-barcoded 5' primer, a second PCR was run for about 6 to 12 cycles. TCRdb redid the calling of the 5' RACE reads with MiXCR, one entry per CDR3 protein. The table shows 580,000 or so distinct CDR3 sequences, with less than 60% occurring only once.

The sequenced sample consisted of blood. The TCR comes from a man older than 75 in good health. This rearrangement joins TRBV2 to TRBJ1-1, with D uncertain. The CDR3 is CASSDTRNTEAFF. The CDR3 DNA reads as TGTGCCAGCAGTGACACCAGGAACACTGAAGCTTTCTTT.